This entry is about one T cell receptor (beta chain). The data were obtained in a study of Ad26.COV2.S vaccination and SARS-CoV-2 variants. Looking at the study overall: The trial was COV1001 and the donor's arm was Ad26.COV2.S.

The sample's treatment: around 19 received Ad26.COV2.S at low or high dose, single or two shots; five or six received placebo; per-sample allocation not given. Sampling occurred on day 63 after the first vaccine or placebo injection. An Ad26 vector was used to express Wuhan-strain SARS-CoV-2 spike as the vaccine. The V and J ends lost 10 bases and 5 bases, in that order; junction bases with no gene match: 9. This CDR3 comprises 13 residues. Germline V CDR1 and CDR2: KGHSH, LQKENI. Only in-frame clones appear in the TCRdb table, and some are missing; sequencing was by immunoSEQ multiplex PCR. The sample holds approximately 300,000 clones, around four fifths seen once.

This rearrangement joins TRBV18 to TRBJ1-1; TRBD1 matches at 8 bases. This TCR was sampled from a person between 18 and 65 years old who received the Ad26.COV2.S COVID-19 vaccine or a placebo. Sequenced material: peripheral blood, taken in a trial of Ad26.COV2.S vaccine versus placebo. CDR3 in DNA: TGTGCCACCGCGACAGGGGTTAGTACTGAAGCTTTCTTT. Its protein is CATATGVSTEAFF.